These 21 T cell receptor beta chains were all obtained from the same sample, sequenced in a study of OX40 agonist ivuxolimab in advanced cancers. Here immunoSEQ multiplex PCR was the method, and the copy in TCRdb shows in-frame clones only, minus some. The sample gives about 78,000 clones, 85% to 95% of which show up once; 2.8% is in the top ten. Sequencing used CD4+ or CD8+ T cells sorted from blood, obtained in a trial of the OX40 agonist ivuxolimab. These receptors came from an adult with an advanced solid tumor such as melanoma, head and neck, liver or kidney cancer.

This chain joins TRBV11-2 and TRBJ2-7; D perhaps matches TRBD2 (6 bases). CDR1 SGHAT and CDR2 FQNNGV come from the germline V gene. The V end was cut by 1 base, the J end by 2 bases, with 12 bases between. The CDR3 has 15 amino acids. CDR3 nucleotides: TGTGCCAGCAGCTTAGGATCTGGGGAGGCCTACGAGCAGTACTTC. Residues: CASSLGSGEAYEQYF.

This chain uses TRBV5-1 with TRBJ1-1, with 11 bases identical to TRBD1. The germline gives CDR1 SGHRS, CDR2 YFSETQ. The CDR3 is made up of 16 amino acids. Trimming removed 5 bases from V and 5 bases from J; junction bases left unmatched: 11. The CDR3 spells CASSRRTGGRGTEAFF. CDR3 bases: TGCGCCAGCAGTCGGAGGACAGGGGGCCGGGGGACTGAAGCTTTCTTT.

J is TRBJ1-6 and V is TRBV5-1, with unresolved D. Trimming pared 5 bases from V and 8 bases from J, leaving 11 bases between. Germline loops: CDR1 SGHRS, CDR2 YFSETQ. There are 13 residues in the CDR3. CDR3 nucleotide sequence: TGCGCCAGCAGGCGTCGGATAGATTCACCCCTCCACTTT. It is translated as CASRRRIDSPLHF.

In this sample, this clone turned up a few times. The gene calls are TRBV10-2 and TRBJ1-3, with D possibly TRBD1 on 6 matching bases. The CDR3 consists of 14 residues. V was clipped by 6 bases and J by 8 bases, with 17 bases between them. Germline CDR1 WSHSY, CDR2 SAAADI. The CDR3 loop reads CASREGHIGDTIYF. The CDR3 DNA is TGCGCCAGCAGGGAGGGACATATCGGAGACACCATATATTTT.

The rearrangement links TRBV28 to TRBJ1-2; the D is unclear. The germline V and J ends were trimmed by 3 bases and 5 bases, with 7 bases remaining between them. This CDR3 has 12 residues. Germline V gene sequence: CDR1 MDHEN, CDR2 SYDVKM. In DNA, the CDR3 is TGTGCCAGCAGTTTTAACGAGTATGGCTACACCTTC. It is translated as CASSFNEYGYTF.

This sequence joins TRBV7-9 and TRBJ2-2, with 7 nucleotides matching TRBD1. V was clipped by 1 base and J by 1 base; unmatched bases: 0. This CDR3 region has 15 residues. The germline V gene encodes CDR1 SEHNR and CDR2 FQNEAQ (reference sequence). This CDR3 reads CASSLGQGNTGELFF. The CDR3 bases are TGTGCCAGCAGCTTAGGACAGGGGAACACCGGGGAGCTGTTTTTT.

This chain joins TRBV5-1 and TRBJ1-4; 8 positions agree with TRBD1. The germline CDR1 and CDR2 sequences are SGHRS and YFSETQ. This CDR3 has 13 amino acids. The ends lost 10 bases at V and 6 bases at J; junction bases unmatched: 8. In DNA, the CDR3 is TGCGCCTGCTCCAGGGGGCTGGATGAAAAACTGTTTTTT. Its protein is CACSRGLDEKLFF. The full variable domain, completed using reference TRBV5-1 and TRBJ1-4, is KAGVTQTPRYLIKTRGQQVTLSCSPISGHRSVSWYQQTPGQGLQFLFEYFSETQRNKGNFPGRFSGRQFSNSRSEMNVSTLELGDSALYLCACSRGLDEKLFFGSGTQLSVL.

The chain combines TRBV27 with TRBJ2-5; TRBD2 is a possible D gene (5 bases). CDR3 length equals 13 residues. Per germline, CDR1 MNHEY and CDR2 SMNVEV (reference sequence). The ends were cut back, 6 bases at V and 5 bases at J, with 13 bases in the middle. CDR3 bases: TGTGCCAGCAGCGGGATGATTGGGGAGACCCAGTACTTC. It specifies CASSGMIGETQYF.

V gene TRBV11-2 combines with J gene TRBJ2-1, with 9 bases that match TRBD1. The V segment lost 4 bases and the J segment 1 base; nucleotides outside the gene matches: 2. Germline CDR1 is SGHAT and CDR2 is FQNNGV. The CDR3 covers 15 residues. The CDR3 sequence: CASSSDRGSYNEQFF. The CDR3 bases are TGTGCCAGCAGCTCGGACAGGGGTTCCTACAATGAGCAGTTCTTC.

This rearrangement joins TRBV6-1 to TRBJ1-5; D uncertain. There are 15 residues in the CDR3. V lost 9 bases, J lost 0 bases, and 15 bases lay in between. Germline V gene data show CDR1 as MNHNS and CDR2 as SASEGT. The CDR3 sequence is CARPGLTNSNQPQHF. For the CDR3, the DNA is TGTGCCAGACCCGGACTGACGAATAGCAATCAGCCCCAGCATTTT.

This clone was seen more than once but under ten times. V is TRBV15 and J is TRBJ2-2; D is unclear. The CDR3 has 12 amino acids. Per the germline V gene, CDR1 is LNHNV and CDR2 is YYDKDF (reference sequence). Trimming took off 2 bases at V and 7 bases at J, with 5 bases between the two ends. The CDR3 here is CATSRYGGELFF. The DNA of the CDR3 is TGTGCCACCAGCAGATATGGCGGGGAGCTGTTTTTT.

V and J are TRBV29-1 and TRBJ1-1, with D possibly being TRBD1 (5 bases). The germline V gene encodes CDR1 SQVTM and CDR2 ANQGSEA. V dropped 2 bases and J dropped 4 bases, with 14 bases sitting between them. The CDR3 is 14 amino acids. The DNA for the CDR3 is TGCAGCGTTGAAAGGGGTTCATTGGGCACTGAAGCTTTCTTT. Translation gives CSVERGSLGTEAFF.

In nucleotides, the CDR3 is TGTGCCAGCAGCTGGACTAGCGGGATCGAGCAGTACTTC. Residues: CASSWTSGIEQYF. The chain couples TRBV7-9 to TRBJ2-7, with 12 bases aligning to TRBD2. Trimming took 4 bases from V and 6 from J; bases not matched to a gene: 1. In germline, CDR1 is SEHNR, CDR2 FQNEAQ (reference sequence). The CDR3 contains 13 residues. Drawing the rest from reference TRBV7-9 and TRBJ2-7, the complete variable domain is DTGVSQNPRHKITKRGQNVTFRCDPISEHNRLYWYRQTLGQGPEFLTYFQNEAQLEKSRLLSDRFSAERPKGSFSTLEIQRTEQGDSAMYLCASSWTSGIEQYFGPGTRLTVT.

The CDR3 is CASSLAPYSGANVLTF. The DNA of the CDR3 is TGCGCCAGCAGCTTGGCCCCCTACTCTGGGGCCAACGTCCTGACTTTC. The chain employs TRBV5-1 and TRBJ2-6; D uncertain. V was pared by 0 bases and J by 0 bases, with 7 bases between. The germline V gene has CDR1 SGHRS and CDR2 YFSETQ. The CDR3 loop spans 16 amino acids.

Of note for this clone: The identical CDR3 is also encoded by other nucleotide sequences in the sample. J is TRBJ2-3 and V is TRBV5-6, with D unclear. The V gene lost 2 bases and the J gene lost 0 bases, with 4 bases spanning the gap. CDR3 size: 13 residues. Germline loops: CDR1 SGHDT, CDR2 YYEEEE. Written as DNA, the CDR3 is TGTGCCAGCAGCTTAGGGAGCACAGATACGCAGTATTTT. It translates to CASSLGSTDTQYF.

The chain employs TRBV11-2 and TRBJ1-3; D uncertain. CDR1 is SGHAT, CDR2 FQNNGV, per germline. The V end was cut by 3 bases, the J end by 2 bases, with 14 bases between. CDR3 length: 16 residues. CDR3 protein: CASSFFWGEPGNTIYF. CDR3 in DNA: TGTGCCAGCAGCTTTTTTTGGGGAGAACCTGGAAACACCATATATTTT.

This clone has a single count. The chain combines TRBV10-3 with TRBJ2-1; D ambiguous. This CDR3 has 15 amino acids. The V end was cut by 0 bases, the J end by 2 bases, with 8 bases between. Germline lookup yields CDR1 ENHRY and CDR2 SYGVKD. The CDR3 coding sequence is TGTGCCATCAGTGAGTCGGCTGGCCCCTACAATGAGCAGTTCTTC. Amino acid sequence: CAISESAGPYNEQFF.

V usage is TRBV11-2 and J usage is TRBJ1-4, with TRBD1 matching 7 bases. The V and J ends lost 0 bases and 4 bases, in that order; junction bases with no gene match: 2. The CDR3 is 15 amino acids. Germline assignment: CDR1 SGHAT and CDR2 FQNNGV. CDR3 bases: TGTGCCAGCAGCTTAGAGGGACAGCGTAATGAAAAACTGTTTTTT. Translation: CASSLEGQRNEKLFF.

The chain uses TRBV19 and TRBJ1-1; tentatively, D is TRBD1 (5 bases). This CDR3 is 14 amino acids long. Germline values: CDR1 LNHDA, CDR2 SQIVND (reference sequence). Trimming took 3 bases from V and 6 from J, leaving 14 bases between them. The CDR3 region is CASSIRGGEAEAFF. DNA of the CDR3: TGTGCCAGTAGTATTCGGGGCGGCGAGGCTGAAGCTTTCTTT.

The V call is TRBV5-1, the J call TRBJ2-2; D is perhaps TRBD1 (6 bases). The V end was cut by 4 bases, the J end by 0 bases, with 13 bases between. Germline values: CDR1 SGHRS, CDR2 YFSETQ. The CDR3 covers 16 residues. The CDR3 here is CASSNGQIANTGELFF. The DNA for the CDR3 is TGCGCCAGCAGCAACGGACAGATCGCGAACACCGGGGAGCTGTTTTTT.

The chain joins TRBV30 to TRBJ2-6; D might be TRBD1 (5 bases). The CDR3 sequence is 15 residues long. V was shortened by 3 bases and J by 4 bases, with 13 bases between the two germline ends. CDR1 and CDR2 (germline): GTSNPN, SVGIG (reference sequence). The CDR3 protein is CAWRPLAGGANVLTF. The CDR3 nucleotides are TGTGCCTGGAGGCCCCTGGCAGGGGGGGCCAACGTCCTGACTTTC.